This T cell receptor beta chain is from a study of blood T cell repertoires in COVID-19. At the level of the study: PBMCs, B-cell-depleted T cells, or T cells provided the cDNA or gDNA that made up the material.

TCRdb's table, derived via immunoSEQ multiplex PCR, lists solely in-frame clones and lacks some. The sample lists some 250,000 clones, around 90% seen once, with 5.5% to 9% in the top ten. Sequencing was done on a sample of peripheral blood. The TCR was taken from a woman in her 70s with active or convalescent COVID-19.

The CDR3 reads CASSILTGGGETQYF. The CDR3, as DNA: TGTGCCAGTAGTATATTGACAGGGGGCGGCGAGACCCAGTACTTC. This chain connects TRBV19 to TRBJ2-5, with TRBD1 identical over 10 bases. Germline assignment: CDR1 LNHDA and CDR2 SQIVND (reference sequence). V gave up 2 bases and J gave up 5 bases; unmatched junction bases: 5. CDR3 length equals 15 residues.